This T cell receptor (beta chain) is drawn from a study of glioma-infiltrating T cells. This clonotype has at least ten counts. The antigen remains unidentified. Findings and caveats of the study: Non-neoplastic patients had below-expected tissue-blood divergence, while all gliomas exceeded expectation. Tissue and blood shared very few CDR3 sequences.

Using RNA template, CDR3s of TCR alpha and beta were amplified with iRepertoire arm-PCR. TCRdb analysed the multiplex PCR reads with MiXCR anew, one entry per CDR3 protein. The table lists 150,000 to 200,000 distinct CDR3 sequences, around 45% of them singletons. Germline CDR1 is MDHEN and CDR2 is SYDVKM. V was shortened by 1 base and J by 2 bases, with 15 bases between the two germline ends. This CDR3 contains 17 residues. The rearrangement joins TRBV28 to TRBJ1-5; D perhaps matches TRBD1 (5 bases). Sequencing was performed on glioma tissue, nonneoplastic brain tissue, or PBMCs (not recorded which). The receptor comes from a human donor with low-grade glioma or glioblastoma, undergoing nonglioma brain surgery, or in good health (not recorded which). The CDR3 is CASSLSSGARGNQPQHF. The CDR3 DNA follows: TGTGCCAGCAGTTTATCCTCTGGGGCGCGAGGCAATCAGCCCCAGCATTTT.